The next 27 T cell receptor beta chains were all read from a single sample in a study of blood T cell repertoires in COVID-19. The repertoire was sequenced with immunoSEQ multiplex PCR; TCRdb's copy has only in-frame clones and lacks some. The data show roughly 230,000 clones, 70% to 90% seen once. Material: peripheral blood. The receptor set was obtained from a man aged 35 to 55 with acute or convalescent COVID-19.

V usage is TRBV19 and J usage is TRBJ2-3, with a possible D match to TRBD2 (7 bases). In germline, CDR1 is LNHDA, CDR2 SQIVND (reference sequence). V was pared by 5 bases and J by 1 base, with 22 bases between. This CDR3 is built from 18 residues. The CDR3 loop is CASSRTGGSGVRTDTQYF. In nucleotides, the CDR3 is TGTGCCAGTAGTCGCACCGGGGGGTCAGGGGTTCGCACAGATACGCAGTATTTT.

The DNA of the CDR3 is TGTGCCAGCAGCTTGGGCCTTGAGAGTGGAAACACCATATATTTT. Its translation is CASSLGLESGNTIYF. This chain connects TRBV5-4 to TRBJ1-3; D unclear. CDR3 length: 15 residues. V was trimmed by 0 bases and J by 3 bases, leaving 10 bases between them. CDR1 and CDR2 from the germline V gene are SGHNT and YYREEE (reference sequence).

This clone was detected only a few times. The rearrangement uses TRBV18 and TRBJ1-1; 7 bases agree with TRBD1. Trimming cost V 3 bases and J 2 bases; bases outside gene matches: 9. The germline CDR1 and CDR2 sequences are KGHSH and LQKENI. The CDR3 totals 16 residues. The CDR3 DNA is TGTGCCAGCTCACCTCCGGGACAGAAGCTAAACACTGAAGCTTTCTTT. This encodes CASSPPGQKLNTEAFF.

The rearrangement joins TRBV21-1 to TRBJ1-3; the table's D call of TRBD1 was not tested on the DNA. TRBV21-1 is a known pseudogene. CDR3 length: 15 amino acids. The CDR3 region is CASSPRQGLGNTIYF. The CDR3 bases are TGTGCCAGCAGCCCCCGACAGGGCCTTGGAAACACCATATATTTT.

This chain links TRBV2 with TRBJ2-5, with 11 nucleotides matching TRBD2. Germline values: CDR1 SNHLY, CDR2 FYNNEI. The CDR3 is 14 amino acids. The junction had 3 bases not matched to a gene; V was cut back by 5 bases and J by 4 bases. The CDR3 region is CASSNSGGGETQYF. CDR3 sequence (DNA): TGTGCCAGCAGTAATAGCGGGGGGGGAGAGACCCAGTACTTC.

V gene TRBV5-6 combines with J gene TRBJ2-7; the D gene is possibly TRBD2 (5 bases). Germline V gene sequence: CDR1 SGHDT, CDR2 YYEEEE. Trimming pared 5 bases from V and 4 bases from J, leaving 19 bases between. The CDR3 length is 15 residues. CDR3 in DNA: TGTGCCAGCAGGAGTGAGGGTCGACGGGGATACGAGCAGTACTTC. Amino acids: CASRSEGRRGYEQYF.

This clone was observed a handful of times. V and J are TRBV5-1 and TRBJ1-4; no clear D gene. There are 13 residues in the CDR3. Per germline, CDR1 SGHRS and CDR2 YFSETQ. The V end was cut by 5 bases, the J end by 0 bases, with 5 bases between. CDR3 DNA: TGCGCCAGCAGACGGTCAACTAATGAAAAACTGTTTTTT. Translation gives CASRRSTNEKLFF. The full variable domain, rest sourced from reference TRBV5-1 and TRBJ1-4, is KAGVTQTPRYLIKTRGQQVTLSCSPISGHRSVSWYQQTPGQGLQFLFEYFSETQRNKGNFPGRFSGRQFSNSRSEMNVSTLELGDSALYLCASRRSTNEKLFFGSGTQLSVL.

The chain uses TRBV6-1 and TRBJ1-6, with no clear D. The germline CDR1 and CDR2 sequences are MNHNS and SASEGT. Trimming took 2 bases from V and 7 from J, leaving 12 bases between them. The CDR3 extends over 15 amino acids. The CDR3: CASSEQRTENSPLHF. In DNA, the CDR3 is TGTGCCAGCAGTGAACAACGTACGGAGAATTCACCCCTCCACTTT.

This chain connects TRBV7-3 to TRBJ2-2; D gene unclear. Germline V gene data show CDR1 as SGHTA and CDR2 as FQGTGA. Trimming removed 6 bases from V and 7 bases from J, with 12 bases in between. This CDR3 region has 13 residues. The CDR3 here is CASSRNLGGELFF. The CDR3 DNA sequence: TGTGCCAGCAGTCGCAATCTAGGCGGGGAGCTGTTTTTT.

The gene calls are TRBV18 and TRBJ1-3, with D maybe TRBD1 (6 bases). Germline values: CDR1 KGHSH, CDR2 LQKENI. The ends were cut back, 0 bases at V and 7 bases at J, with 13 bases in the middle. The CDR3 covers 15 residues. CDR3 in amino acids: CASSPPGQKDNTIYF. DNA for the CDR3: TGTGCCAGCTCACCACCGGGACAAAAGGACAACACCATATATTTT.

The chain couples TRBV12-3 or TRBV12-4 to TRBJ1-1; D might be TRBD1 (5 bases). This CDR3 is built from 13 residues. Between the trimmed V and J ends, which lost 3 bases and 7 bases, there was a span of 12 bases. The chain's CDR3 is CASSLYIGVEAFF. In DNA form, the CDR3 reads TGTGCCAGCAGTTTGTATATAGGGGTTGAAGCTTTCTTT.

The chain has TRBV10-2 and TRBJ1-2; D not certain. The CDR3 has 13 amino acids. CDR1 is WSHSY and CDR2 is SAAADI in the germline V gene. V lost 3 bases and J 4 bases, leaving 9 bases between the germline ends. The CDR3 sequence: CASSEAKIYGYTF. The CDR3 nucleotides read TGCGCCAGCAGTGAAGCAAAAATCTATGGCTACACCTTC.

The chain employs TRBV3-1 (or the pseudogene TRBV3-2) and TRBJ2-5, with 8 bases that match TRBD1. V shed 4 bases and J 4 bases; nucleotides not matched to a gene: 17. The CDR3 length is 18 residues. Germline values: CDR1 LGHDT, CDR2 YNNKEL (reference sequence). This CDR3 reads CASSPAVIPGTGGETQYF. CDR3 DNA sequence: TGTGCCAGCAGCCCTGCCGTAATCCCCGGGACAGGAGGAGAGACCCAGTACTTC.

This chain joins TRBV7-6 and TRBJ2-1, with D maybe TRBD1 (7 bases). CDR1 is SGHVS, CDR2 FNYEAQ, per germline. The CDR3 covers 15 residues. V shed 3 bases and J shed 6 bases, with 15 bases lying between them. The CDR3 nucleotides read TGTGCCAGCAGCTTGGGAGGACAGGATGTCAATGAGCAGTTCTTC. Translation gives CASSLGGQDVNEQFF.

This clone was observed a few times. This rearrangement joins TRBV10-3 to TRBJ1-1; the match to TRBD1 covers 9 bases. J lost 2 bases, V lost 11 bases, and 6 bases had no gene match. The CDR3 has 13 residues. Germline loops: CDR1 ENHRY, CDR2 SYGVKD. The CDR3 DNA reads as TGTGCCTCGCGCACAGGGGGCAACACTGAAGCTTTCTTT. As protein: CASRTGGNTEAFF.

CDR3 protein: CASSPGQGLVQPQHF. CDR3 nucleotide sequence: TGTGCCAGCAGCCCAGGACAGGGGCTAGTTCAGCCCCAGCATTTT. The rearrangement links TRBV3-1 (or the pseudogene TRBV3-2) to TRBJ1-5, with 9 positions matching TRBD1. The CDR3 consists of 15 residues. V gave up 4 bases and J gave up 6 bases; unmatched junction bases: 7. CDR1 is LGHDT, CDR2 YNNKEL, per germline (reference sequence).

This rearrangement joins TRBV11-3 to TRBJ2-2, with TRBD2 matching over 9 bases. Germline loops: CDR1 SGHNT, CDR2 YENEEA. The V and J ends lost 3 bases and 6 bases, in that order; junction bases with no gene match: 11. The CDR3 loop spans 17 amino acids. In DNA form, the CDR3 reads TGTGCCAGCAGCTTGTATGGGACTAGCCGGGGTCCCGGGGAGCTGTTTTTT. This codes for CASSLYGTSRGPGELFF.

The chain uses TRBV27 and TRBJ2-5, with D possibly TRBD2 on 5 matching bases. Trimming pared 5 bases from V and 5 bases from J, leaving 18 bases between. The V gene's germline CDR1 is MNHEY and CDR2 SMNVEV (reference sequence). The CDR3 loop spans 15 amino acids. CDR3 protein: CASSLSGLSAETQYF. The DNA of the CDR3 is TGTGCCAGCAGTCTTTCGGGGTTATCGGCGGAGACCCAGTACTTC.

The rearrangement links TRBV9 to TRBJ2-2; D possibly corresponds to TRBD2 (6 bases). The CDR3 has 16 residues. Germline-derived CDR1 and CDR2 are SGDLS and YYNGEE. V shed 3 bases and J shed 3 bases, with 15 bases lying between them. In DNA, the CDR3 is TGTGCCAGCAGCGCCCCCGGGCGGAGGGACACCGGGGAGCTGTTTTTT. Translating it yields CASSAPGRRDTGELFF.

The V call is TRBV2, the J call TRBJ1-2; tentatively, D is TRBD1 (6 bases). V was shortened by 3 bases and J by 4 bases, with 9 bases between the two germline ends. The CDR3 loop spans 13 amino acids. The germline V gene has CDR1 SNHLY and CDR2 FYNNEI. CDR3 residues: CASSDPGAYGYTF. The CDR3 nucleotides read TGTGCCAGCAGTGACCCAGGGGCCTATGGCTACACCTTC.

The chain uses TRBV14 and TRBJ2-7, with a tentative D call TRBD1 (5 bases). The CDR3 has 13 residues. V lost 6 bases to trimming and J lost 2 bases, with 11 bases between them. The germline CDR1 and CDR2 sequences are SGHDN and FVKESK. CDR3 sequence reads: CASRSDSTYEQYF. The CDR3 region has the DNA TGTGCCAGCAGGTCTGACAGTACCTACGAGCAGTACTTC.

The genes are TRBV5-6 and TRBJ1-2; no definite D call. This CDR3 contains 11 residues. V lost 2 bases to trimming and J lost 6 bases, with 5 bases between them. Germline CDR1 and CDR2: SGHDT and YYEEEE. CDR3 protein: CASSFGDGYTF. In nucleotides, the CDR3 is TGTGCCAGCAGCTTCGGTGATGGCTACACCTTC.

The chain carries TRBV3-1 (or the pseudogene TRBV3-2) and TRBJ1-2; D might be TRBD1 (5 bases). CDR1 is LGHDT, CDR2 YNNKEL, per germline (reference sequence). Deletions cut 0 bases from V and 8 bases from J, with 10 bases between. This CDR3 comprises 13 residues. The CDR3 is CASSQDPGGGYTF. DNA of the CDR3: TGTGCCAGCAGCCAAGATCCCGGGGGAGGCTACACCTTC.

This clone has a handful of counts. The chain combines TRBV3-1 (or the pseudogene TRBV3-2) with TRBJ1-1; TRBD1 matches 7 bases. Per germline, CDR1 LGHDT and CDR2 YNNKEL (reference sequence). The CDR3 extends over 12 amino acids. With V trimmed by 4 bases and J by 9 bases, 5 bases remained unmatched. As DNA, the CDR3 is TGTGCCAGCAGCCGGGGACAGTCCCAAGCTTTCTTT. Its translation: CASSRGQSQAFF.

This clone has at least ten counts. CDR3 nucleotide sequence: TGTGCCAGCCGACGAGCCTCACCGACAGATAATTCACCCCTCCACTTT. The encoded protein is CASRRASPTDNSPLHF. The rearrangement uses TRBV3-1 (or the pseudogene TRBV3-2) and TRBJ1-6, with D possibly TRBD1 on 5 matching bases. The CDR3 totals 16 residues. V lost 8 bases and J 5 bases, leaving 19 bases between the germline ends. Germline loops: CDR1 LGHDT, CDR2 YNNKEL (reference sequence).

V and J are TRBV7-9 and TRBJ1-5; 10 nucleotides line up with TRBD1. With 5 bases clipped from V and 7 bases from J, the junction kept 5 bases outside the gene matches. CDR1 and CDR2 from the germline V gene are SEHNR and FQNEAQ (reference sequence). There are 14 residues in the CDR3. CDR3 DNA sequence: TGTGCCAGCAGCGCGGACAGGGGGGAACAGCCCCAGCATTTT. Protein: CASSADRGEQPQHF. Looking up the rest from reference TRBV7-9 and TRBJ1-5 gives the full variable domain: DTGVSQNPRHKITKRGQNVTFRCDPISEHNRLYWYRQTLGQGPEFLTYFQNEAQLEKSRLLSDRFSAERPKGSFSTLEIQRTEQGDSAMYLCASSADRGEQPQHFGDGTRLSIL.

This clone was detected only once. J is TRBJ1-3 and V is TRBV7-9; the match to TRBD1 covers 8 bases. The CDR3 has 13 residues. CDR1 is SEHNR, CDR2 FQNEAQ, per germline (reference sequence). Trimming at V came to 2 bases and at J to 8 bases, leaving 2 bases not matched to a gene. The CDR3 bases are TGTGCCAGCAGCTTAACAGGGGGACACACCATATATTTT. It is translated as CASSLTGGHTIYF.